This TCR beta chain was retrieved from a study of response to subunit inactivated influenza vaccine. General study results and limits: Each seasonal flu vaccination may recruit only limited new T cells, authors suggested.

TCRdb ran MiXCR on the RT-PCR reads and lists one entry per CDR3 protein. Of some 800,000 distinct CDR3 sequences in the sample, about 20% were seen once. This clonotype was seen only a few times. The target antigen is unknown. Germline-derived CDR1 and CDR2 are DFQATT and SNEGSKA (reference sequence). CDR3 size: 14 residues. V was cut by 4 bases and J by 0 bases, with 12 bases left in between. This clonotype originated in a man aged 45-65 years who received an inactivated influenza vaccine. The input for sequencing was PBMCs from blood, taken around 5 days after vaccination. The chain carries TRBV20-1 and TRBJ1-1; no reliable D call. The CDR3 DNA reads as TGCAGTGCTACCCTCCCGGGAATGAACACTGAAGCTTTCTTT. It yields the protein CSATLPGMNTEAFF.